This entry describes one TCR beta chain. Researchers ran the PCR with 60 Vbeta and 13 Jbeta primers. Data came from immunoSEQ multiplex PCR; TCRdb stores just in-frame clones and leaves some out. In the table there are 70,000 or so clones, around 68% of which are singletons. The data were taken from a study of cytomegalovirus exposure and HLA in healthy donors. Trimming removed 1 base from V and 6 bases from J; junction bases left unmatched: 3. Germline V lookup: CDR1 LGHNT, CDR2 FRNRAP. This CDR3 has 14 residues. The specimen sequenced was PBMCs. This sequence was found in a woman younger than 45 in good health and CMV-seronegative. This chain uses TRBV12-5 with TRBJ1-2, with 9 bases fitting TRBD1. In DNA, the CDR3 is TGTGCTAGTGGTTTGGCCGGACAGGGGAATGGCTACACCTTC. This codes for CASGLAGQGNGYTF.